The 7 T cell receptor beta chains in this list originate from one sample, sequenced in a study of blood T cells in healthy people across ages. It was with a sample-barcoded 5' primer and a J-beta primer mix that a second PCR of roughly 7 to 12 cycles was run. MiXCR, run by TCRdb on the 5' RACE reads, gives a single entry per CDR3 protein. Of over 950,000 distinct CDR3 sequences listed, 35% to 40% are singletons. Sequenced sample: blood. All receptors come from a man younger than 30 in good health.

This clonotype has at least ten counts. This chain links TRBV12-3 or TRBV12-4 with TRBJ1-1, with D tentatively TRBD1 (6 bases). This CDR3 comprises 12 residues. Trimming removed 6 bases from V and 10 bases from J, with 15 bases in between. The CDR3 DNA follows: TGTGCCAGCAGGGGCGCGTTAGGGGGAGCTTTCTTT. It specifies CASRGALGGAFF.

This clonotype was picked up a small number of times. The chain recombines TRBV10-3 with TRBJ1-2, with unresolved D. Germline lookup yields CDR1 ENHRY and CDR2 SYGVKD. The V and J ends lost 0 bases and 4 bases respectively, with 9 bases between them. This CDR3 is 14 amino acids long. In nucleotides, the CDR3 is TGTGCCATCAGTGAGTCGGACGGGTTCTATGGCTACACCTTC. Protein product: CAISESDGFYGYTF.

The chain uses TRBV12-3 or TRBV12-4 and TRBJ1-6; D is uncertain. The germline V and J ends were trimmed by 1 base and 4 bases, with 11 bases remaining between them. The CDR3 consists of 16 residues. CDR3 sequence: CASSLEGWGYNSPLHF. CDR3 nucleotides: TGTGCCAGCAGTTTAGAGGGTTGGGGATATAATTCACCCCTCCACTTT.

Here the CDR3 DNA reads TGTGCCAGCAGTGACCAGACAGGCAATGAGCAGTTCTTC. Translating it yields CASSDQTGNEQFF. The chain employs TRBV6-5 and TRBJ2-1, with D possibly TRBD1 on 6 matching bases. The CDR3 loop spans 13 amino acids. Germline-derived CDR1 and CDR2 are MNHEY and SVGAGI. V dropped 5 bases and J dropped 6 bases, with 11 bases sitting between them.

This clonotype has a count of ten or more. V usage is TRBV11-2 and J usage is TRBJ2-1; D unclear. The V and J ends lost 1 base and 3 bases respectively, with 10 bases between them. The CDR3 sequence is 15 residues long. Germline V gene sequence: CDR1 SGHAT, CDR2 FQNNGV. The CDR3 DNA is TGTGCCAGCAGCTTAGTGCAGGCTTACTACAATGAGCAGTTCTTC. Translation: CASSLVQAYYNEQFF. Supplemented by reference TRBV11-2 and TRBJ2-1, the full variable domain reads EAGVAQSPRYKIIEKRQSVAFWCNPISGHATLYWYQQILGQGPKLLIQFQNNGVVDDSQLPKDRFSAERLKGVDSTLKIQPAKLEDSAVYLCASSLVQAYYNEQFFGPGTRLTVL.

This clonotype was seen at least ten times. The chain is built from TRBV12-3 or TRBV12-4 and TRBJ2-4; D possibly corresponds to TRBD2 (7 bases). The V end lost 2 bases, the J end lost 1 base, and 15 bases lay between the germline ends. CDR3 length: 17 amino acids. This chain's CDR3 is CASSLSWGGDAKNIQYF. The CDR3 nucleotides read TGTGCCAGCAGTTTAAGTTGGGGGGGCGACGCCAAAAACATTCAGTACTTC.

This clonotype has a count of ten or more. This sequence joins TRBV20-1 and TRBJ2-1, with 7 bases fitting TRBD2. The CDR3 contains 14 residues. Germline V gene sequence: CDR1 DFQATT, CDR2 SNEGSKA (reference sequence). V gave up 3 bases and J gave up 8 bases; unmatched junction bases: 10. The CDR3 coding sequence is TGCAGTGCTAGTCCGGGGGGTTCAGTCTATGAGCAGTTCTTC. Translation: CSASPGGSVYEQFF.